A selection of T cell receptor beta chains follows, all from one sample in a study of blood T cell repertoires in COVID-19. Libraries were prepared by immunoSEQ multiplex PCR; TCRdb keeps only in-frame clonotypes and omits some of them. The table shows approximately 310,000 clones, with approximately 85% occurring only once. Sequenced sample: PBMCs or T cells enriched from blood (not recorded which). These receptor sequences come from a man aged 25-45 years who had recovered from COVID-19. Each CDR3 is given with its conserved first and last residue. The D gene is left open where the match is weak. Some rows have no size entry. The others give once, few or many, or a class for an expanded clone.

>TRBD1|NA|TRBV25-1|15|TRBJ1-1
CASSGKQGGDTEAFF
TGTGCCAGCAGTGGGAAACAGGGGGGTGACACTGAAGCTTTCTTT
>NA|NA|TRBV29-1|14|TRBJ2-1
CSAGRGGGAREQFF
TGCAGCGCTGGGCGTGGAGGGGGGGCAAGGGAGCAGTTCTTC
>NA|NA|TRBV11-2|14|TRBJ2-7
CASSLRLDSYEQYF
TGTGCCAGCAGCTTGCGACTAGACTCCTACGAGCAGTACTTC
>NA|NA|TRBV6-5|14|TRBJ1-2
CASRAGTTQLGYTF
TGTGCCAGCAGAGCCGGGACAACCCAATTAGGCTACACCTTC
>NA|NA|TRBV9|15|TRBJ1-4
CASSVDSSSNEKLFF
TGTGCCAGCAGCGTAGATAGCAGCTCGAATGAAAAACTGTTTTTT
>TRBD1|NA|TRBV18|16|TRBJ2-1
CASSLRQGRMGVYRFF
TGTGCCAGCTCACTACGACAGGGGCGAATGGGTGTCTATCGGTTCTTC
>NA|NA|TRBV5-1|19|TRBJ1-3
CASSLGLGLDSTLGNTIYF
TGCGCCAGCAGCTTGGGACTGGGCCTGGACTCAACTCTTGGAAACACCATATATTTT
>NA|once|TRBV12-3/TRBV12-4|12|TRBJ2-5
CASRSGEETQYF
TGTGCCAGCAGGTCGGGAGAAGAGACCCAGTACTTC
>TRBD1|NA|TRBV11-2|15|TRBJ1-4
CASSPTTGVDEKLFF
TGTGCCAGCAGCCCGACGACAGGGGTCGATGAAAAACTGTTTTTT
>NA|NA|TRBV2|15|TRBJ1-6
CASEWDQGGGSPLHF
TGTGCCAGCGAGTGGGACCAAGGGGGGGGTTCACCCCTCCACTTT
>NA|NA|TRBV6-5|15|TRBJ1-2
CASSYPGGANYGYTF
TGTGCCAGCAGTTACCCCGGTGGAGCCAACTATGGCTACACCTTC
>TRBD1|NA|TRBV4-3|14|TRBJ1-2
CASSQEDRGVGYTF
TGCGCCAGCAGCCAAGAAGACAGGGGGGTTGGCTACACCTTC
>NA|NA|TRBV7-2|15|TRBJ2-7
CASSFPGGYSYEQYF
TGTGCCAGCAGCTTCCCCGGGGGTTACTCCTACGAGCAGTACTTC
>TRBD1|NA|TRBV29-1|13|TRBJ1-2
CSVTGGQGYGYTF
TGCAGCGTAACGGGGGGACAGGGGTACGGCTACACCTTC
>NA|NA|TRBV6-2/TRBV6-3|12|TRBJ1-5
CASSPRGQPQHF
TGTGCCAGCAGTCCCCGGGGTCAGCCCCAGCATTTT
>NA|NA|TRBV5-1|15|TRBJ2-5
CASSLGSGVQETQYF
TGCGCCAGCAGCTTGGGGAGCGGCGTACAAGAGACCCAGTACTTC
>TRBD2|NA|TRBV5-5|16|TRBJ2-1
CASSLPPSGIYNEQFF
TGTGCCAGCAGCTTGCCTCCTAGCGGGATCTACAATGAGCAGTTCTTC
>NA|NA|TRBV18|14|TRBJ1-2
CASSPQGSNYGYTF
TGTGCCAGCTCACCCCAGGGGTCTAACTATGGCTACACCTTC
>NA|NA|TRBV29-1|14|TRBJ1-2
CSVDYSSSNYGYTF
TGCAGCGTTGACTACAGCTCTTCTAACTATGGCTACACCTTC
>TRBD1|NA|TRBV18|16|TRBJ2-2
CASSRGTGLSTGELFF
TGTGCCAGCTCACGGGGGACAGGACTTAGCACCGGGGAGCTGTTTTTT
>TRBD2|NA|TRBV7-3|15|TRBJ2-1
CASIKTGTSGTEQFF
TGTGCCAGCATCAAAACCGGGACTAGCGGGACTGAGCAGTTCTTC
>NA|NA|TRBV27|16|TRBJ1-6
CASKRTLSSYNSPLHF
TGTGCCAGCAAAAGGACTCTAAGCTCCTATAATTCACCCCTCCACTTT
>TRBD2|many|TRBV3-1/TRBV3-2|17|TRBJ2-1
CASSYRWRGGSYNEQFF
TGTGCCAGCAGCTACCGCTGGCGGGGGGGCTCCTACAATGAGCAGTTCTTC
>TRBD1|NA|TRBV4-3|13|TRBJ2-7
CASSRDRGYEQYF
TGCGCCAGCAGCCGGGACAGGGGGTACGAGCAGTACTTC
>TRBD1|NA|TRBV4-3|13|TRBJ1-2
CASSQGQGYGYTF
TGCGCCAGCAGCCAAGGACAGGGGTATGGCTACACCTTC
>NA|NA|TRBV7-2|13|TRBJ1-2
CASSPQGNRGYTF
TGTGCCAGCAGCCCGCAGGGGAATCGTGGCTACACCTTC
>NA|NA|TRBV18|13|TRBJ2-5
CASSQAIQETQYF
TGTGCCAGCTCGCAGGCCATCCAAGAGACCCAGTACTTC
>NA|once|TRBV6-5|14|TRBJ1-2
CASSLGPDRHGYTF
TGTGCCAGCAGTTTGGGGCCCGACAGACATGGCTACACCTTC
>NA|NA|TRBV4-1|17|TRBJ1-1
CASSQVVSGRANTEAFF
TGCGCCAGCAGCCAAGTTGTTTCCGGCAGGGCGAACACTGAAGCTTTCTTT
>TRBD1|NA|TRBV9|15|TRBJ2-2
CASSVGDRNTGELFF
TGTGCCAGCAGCGTGGGGGACAGGAACACCGGGGAGCTGTTTTTT
>NA|NA|TRBV9|15|TRBJ1-2
CASSTPVAPGYGYTF
TGTGCCAGCAGCACCCCGGTCGCCCCGGGGTATGGCTACACCTTC
>TRBD2|NA|TRBV3-1/TRBV3-2|16|TRBJ2-7
CASSPPSGGVTYEQYF
TGTGCCAGCAGCCCTCCTAGCGGGGGGGTTACCTACGAGCAGTACTTC
>NA|NA|TRBV3-1/TRBV3-2|13|TRBJ2-7
CASSQNGGYEQYF
TGTGCCAGCAGCCAAAACGGCGGTTACGAGCAGTACTTC
>NA|NA|TRBV7-2|16|TRBJ1-2
CASSPRMGGLGYGYTF
TGTGCCAGCAGCCCACGGATGGGGGGGCTCGGCTATGGCTACACCTTC
>NA|NA|TRBV7-9|13|TRBJ1-4
CASSLSGYEKLFF
TGTGCCAGCAGCCTCTCAGGGTATGAAAAACTGTTTTTT
>TRBD1|NA|TRBV9|15|TRBJ1-2
CASSADRGRNYGYTF
TGTGCCAGCAGCGCCGACAGGGGCCGCAACTATGGCTACACCTTC
>TRBD1|NA|TRBV5-1|15|TRBJ1-4
CASSSGGPTNEKLFF
TGCGCCAGCAGCTCAGGGGGCCCAACTAATGAAAAACTGTTTTTT
>TRBD1|NA|TRBV11-2|18|TRBJ2-6
CASSWGTTGTAGANVLTF
TGTGCCAGCAGCTGGGGGACGACAGGGACAGCTGGGGCCAACGTCCTGACTTTC
>TRBD1|NA|TRBV19|15|TRBJ1-4
CASSIEQGTNEKLFF
TGTGCCAGTAGTATTGAACAGGGGACTAATGAAAAACTGTTTTTT
>TRBD1|NA|TRBV2|13|TRBJ1-5
CASSDRGFQPQHF
TGTGCCAGCAGCGACAGGGGATTTCAGCCCCAGCATTTT
>TRBD1|NA|TRBV5-1|16|TRBJ2-3
CASSAGQGAGTDTQYF
TGCGCCAGCAGCGCGGGACAGGGGGCGGGCACAGATACGCAGTATTTT
>NA|NA|TRBV5-6|14|TRBJ1-2
CASSLGGLLYGYTF
TGTGCCAGCAGCTTGGGGGGACTTCTCTATGGCTACACCTTC
>NA|NA|TRBV11-2|14|TRBJ1-1
CASSLSRDVAEAFF
TGTGCCAGCAGCTTATCCCGGGATGTGGCAGAAGCTTTCTTT
>TRBD1|NA|TRBV5-6|13|TRBJ1-5
CASSKSGQQPQHF
TGTGCCAGCAGCAAATCGGGACAGCAGCCCCAGCATTTT
>NA|few|TRBV5-6|14|TRBJ1-6
CASSPGRVSSPLHF
TGTGCCAGCAGCCCCGGCAGGGTGAGTTCACCCCTCCACTTT
>NA|NA|TRBV6-5|15|TRBJ1-1
CASSRGGALNTEAFF
TGTGCCAGCAGCCGAGGGGGGGCCCTGAACACTGAAGCTTTCTTT
>TRBD2|NA|TRBV11-1|15|TRBJ2-3
CASSLAGTSTDTQYF
TGTGCCAGCAGCCTAGCGGGCACTAGCACAGATACGCAGTATTTT
>NA|NA|TRBV12-5|16|TRBJ1-1
CASGLVRGEWGTEAFF
TGTGCTAGTGGTTTGGTCAGGGGAGAGTGGGGCACTGAAGCTTTCTTT
>NA|NA|TRBV10-1|13|TRBJ1-1
CASRAGRETEAFF
TGCGCCAGCAGGGCAGGGAGGGAAACTGAAGCTTTCTTT
>NA|few|TRBV9|15|TRBJ1-4
CASSPLGGYAEKLFF
TGTGCCAGCAGCCCCTTGGGGGGTTACGCTGAAAAACTGTTTTTT
>NA|NA|TRBV18|13|TRBJ1-3
CASSPPDRNTIYF
TGTGCCAGCTCACCACCGGACAGAAACACCATATATTTT
>NA|NA|TRBV7-2|15|TRBJ2-3
CASSLDGLPTDTQYF
TGTGCCAGCAGCTTAGACGGACTACCCACAGATACGCAGTATTTT
>NA|NA|TRBV5-1|15|TRBJ2-2
CASSLPRDYSGELFF
TGCGCCAGCAGCTTGCCCAGGGATTATTCCGGGGAGCTGTTTTTT
>TRBD1|NA|TRBV9|16|TRBJ2-3
CASSAYWTGNEDTQYF
TGTGCCAGCAGCGCTTACTGGACAGGGAATGAGGATACGCAGTATTTT
>NA|NA|TRBV4-3|15|TRBJ1-1
CASSQEYTMNTEAFF
TGCGCCAGCAGCCAAGAATACACTATGAACACTGAAGCTTTCTTT
>NA|few|TRBV7-8|13|TRBJ1-2
CASSLGQNYGYTF
TGTGCCAGCAGCTTAGGGCAGAACTATGGCTACACCTTC
>NA|NA|TRBV4-2|19|TRBJ1-4
CASSQGFSRVTSTNEKLFF
TGTGCCAGCAGCCAAGGATTTTCCAGGGTGACTTCAACTAATGAAAAACTGTTTTTT
>TRBD1|once|TRBV4-2|15|TRBJ2-1
CASSYDRGSYNEQFF
TGTGCCAGCAGTTACGACAGGGGCTCCTACAATGAGCAGTTCTTC
>TRBD1|NA|TRBV24-1|13|TRBJ2-7
CATSDHDRVEQYF
TGTGCCACCAGTGACCACGACAGGGTCGAGCAGTACTTC